A single sample is the source of the 22 T cell receptor beta chains below, sequenced in a study of cytomegalovirus exposure and HLA in healthy donors. The repertoire was sequenced with immunoSEQ multiplex PCR; TCRdb's copy has only in-frame clones and lacks some. The sample contains 200,000 to 250,000 clones, around four fifths of which appear only once. Sequencing was done on a sample of PBMCs. These receptors all come from a woman in her 30s in good health and CMV-seropositive.

The rearrangement joins TRBV7-6 to TRBJ2-1, with D possibly matching TRBD2 (6 bases). The germline V and J ends were trimmed by 0 bases and 5 bases, with 11 bases remaining between them. The germline CDR1 and CDR2 sequences are SGHVS and FNYEAQ. The CDR3 is 15 residues long. The CDR3 reads CASSLAWTTHNEQFF. The CDR3 coding sequence is TGTGCCAGCAGCTTAGCTTGGACTACCCACAATGAGCAGTTCTTC.

This CDR3 is CASRGQISMNTEAFF. The CDR3 nucleotides read TGTGCCAGCAGGGGACAGATTTCCATGAACACTGAAGCTTTCTTT. The chain employs TRBV27 and TRBJ1-1, with 7 bases matching TRBD1. The CDR3 is 15 residues long. Trimming cost V 6 bases and J 0 bases; bases outside gene matches: 7. Germline V gene sequence: CDR1 MNHEY, CDR2 SMNVEV (reference sequence).

The chain uses TRBV13 and TRBJ2-4, with no clear D. V lost 4 bases to trimming and J lost 0 bases, with 7 bases between them. The CDR3 totals 14 residues. The germline gives CDR1 PRHDT, CDR2 FYEKMQ (reference sequence). The CDR3 DNA sequence: TGTGCCAGCAGCTCCGGAGAAGCCAAAAACATTCAGTACTTC. Protein sequence: CASSSGEAKNIQYF.

Points on this clone: At one boundary the junction diverges from the germline segment, which might be a read error. This chain connects TRBV5-4 to TRBJ2-1; D gene unclear. Germline V gene data show CDR1 as SGHNT and CDR2 as YYREEE (reference sequence). This CDR3 contains 11 residues. CDR3 DNA: TGTGCCAGCAGCCACTACAGTGAGCAGTTCTTC. Translating it yields CASSHYSEQFF.

This clone was counted a single time. The chain combines TRBV29-1 with TRBJ1-1; maybe TRBD1 (6 bases). CDR1 and CDR2 (germline): SQVTM, ANQGSEA. Trimming removed 1 base from V and 3 bases from J, with 9 bases in between. The length of the CDR3 is 13 residues. The CDR3 loop is CSVEGGGYTEAFF. The CDR3 nucleotides are TGCAGCGTTGAAGGAGGGGGATACACTGAAGCTTTCTTT.

This chain uses TRBV18 with TRBJ2-5; a possible D gene is TRBD2 (6 bases). Trimming removed 4 bases from V and 3 bases from J, with 30 bases in between. Germline lookup yields CDR1 KGHSH and CDR2 LQKENI. CDR3 length: 20 amino acids. CDR3 DNA: TGTGCCAGCTCACTAAAGTACCGGGAGTCCTACGGCGAAAACAAAGAGACCCAGTACTTC. It codes for CASSLKYRESYGENKETQYF.

The chain has TRBV6-6 and TRBJ2-3; the match to TRBD1 covers 8 bases. With 5 bases clipped from V and 3 bases from J, the junction kept 10 bases outside the gene matches. This CDR3 contains 16 residues. In germline, CDR1 is MNHNY, CDR2 SVGAGI (reference sequence). The CDR3 nucleotides are TGTGCCAGCAGTACCTCGACAGGGGTAGGGACAGATACGCAGTATTTT. Protein product: CASSTSTGVGTDTQYF.

V gene TRBV7-2 combines with J gene TRBJ2-7, with 9 bases fitting TRBD2. This CDR3 has 14 amino acids. Germline V gives CDR1 SGHTA, CDR2 FQGNSA. V trimming: 4 bases; J trimming: 6 bases; junction bases outside the gene matches: 7. The chain's CDR3 is CASSSPGLALEQYF. DNA of the CDR3: TGTGCCAGCAGCTCACCGGGACTAGCTCTCGAGCAGTACTTC.

To note about this clone: The junction does not match germline at one end; this may be a read error. The rearrangement uses TRBV7-2 and TRBJ2-1; 12 bases are shared with TRBD2. This CDR3 contains 15 residues. Germline CDR1 reads SGHTA; CDR2 reads FQGNSA. Here the CDR3 reads CASRPSSGRANQQFF. The CDR3 region has the DNA TGTGCCAGCAGACCCTCTAGCGGGAGGGCCAATCAGCAGTTCTTC.

The chain uses TRBV30 and TRBJ2-1; TRBD2 is a possible D gene (5 bases). Trimming cost V 4 bases and J 4 bases, with 17 bases left between them. CDR1 and CDR2 from the germline V gene are GTSNPN and SVGIG (reference sequence). CDR3 length: 15 residues. Written as DNA, the CDR3 is TGTGCCTGGACCCCACGAGTTGGGGAGTACAATGAGCAGTTCTTC. The encoded protein is CAWTPRVGEYNEQFF.

The chain employs TRBV11-2 and TRBJ2-7; 8 nucleotides match TRBD2. The CDR3 totals 14 residues. V lost 5 bases to trimming and J lost 1 base; unmatched junction nucleotides: 4. Germline CDR1 reads SGHAT; CDR2 reads FQNNGV. Here the CDR3 reads CASSQAGASYEQYF. CDR3 in DNA: TGTGCCAGCAGCCAAGCGGGAGCATCCTACGAGCAGTACTTC.

The chain carries TRBV10-3 and TRBJ2-4, with D possibly being TRBD2 (5 bases). V gave up 0 bases and J gave up 8 bases, with 23 bases separating them. The CDR3 is made up of 18 amino acids. CDR1 and CDR2 from the germline V gene are ENHRY and SYGVKD. CDR3 DNA sequence: TGTGCCATCAGTGAGTCGTATGAGGGATTCCGCAAGGCGGACATTCAGTACTTC. Encoded protein: CAISESYEGFRKADIQYF.

This sequence joins TRBV27 and TRBJ1-1; D perhaps matches TRBD1 (5 bases). This CDR3 has 14 amino acids. The V end was cut by 5 bases, the J end by 1 base, with 11 bases between. From germline, CDR1 is MNHEY and CDR2 SMNVEV (reference sequence). The CDR3 sequence is CASSAQGGNTEAFF. The CDR3 nucleotides are TGTGCCAGCAGTGCCCAGGGTGGGAACACTGAAGCTTTCTTT.

The J gene is TRBJ2-7, the V gene TRBV27, with D possibly matching TRBD1 (5 bases). CDR3 length: 11 residues. V lost 5 bases, J lost 9 bases, and 11 bases lay in between. Germline V gives CDR1 MNHEY, CDR2 SMNVEV (reference sequence). The CDR3 protein is CASSNTGMQYF. As DNA, the CDR3 is TGTGCCAGCAGTAACACAGGAATGCAGTACTTC.

V usage is TRBV12-2 and J usage is TRBJ2-1; the table's D call TRBD2 went unverified against the DNA. TRBV12-2 is termed a pseudogene. The CDR3 totals 17 residues. The CDR3 bases are TGTGCAAGTCGCGAATGCACCAGACTTCCCACTAACAATGAGCAGTTCTTC. It is translated as CASRECTRLPTNNEQFF.

V and J are TRBV2 and TRBJ1-5, with D unresolved. This CDR3 spans 15 amino acids. Germline V gene lookup returns CDR1 SNHLY and CDR2 FYNNEI. The V gene lost 4 bases and the J gene lost 1 base, with 11 bases spanning the gap. CDR3 in amino acids: CASSGLKESNQPQHF. As DNA, the CDR3 is TGTGCCAGCAGTGGACTTAAGGAGAGCAATCAGCCCCAGCATTTT. Variable domain in full (rest from reference TRBV2 and TRBJ1-5): EPEVTQTPSHQVTQMGQEVILRCVPISNHLYFYWYRQILGQKVEFLVSFYNNEISEKSEIFDDQFSVERPDGSNFTLKIRSTKLEDSAMYFCASSGLKESNQPQHFGDGTRLSIL.

The rearrangement joins TRBV11-2 to TRBJ2-2, with TRBD1 as a possible D gene (6 bases). Germline values: CDR1 SGHAT, CDR2 FQNNGV. The CDR3 is made up of 14 amino acids. V was pared by 4 bases and J by 7 bases, with 13 bases between. CDR3 DNA: TGTGCCAGCAGCTCCACAGGGTCGGACGGGGAGCTGTTTTTT. Protein sequence: CASSSTGSDGELFF.

For this clone: Within the sample, other DNA sequences also encode this same CDR3. The chain uses TRBV5-1 and TRBJ2-3; unclear D gene. This CDR3 contains 11 residues. Deletions cut 0 bases from V and 6 bases from J, with 2 bases between. Germline CDR1 and CDR2: SGHRS and YFSETQ. CDR3 sequence (DNA): TGCGCCAGCAGCTTGGCCGATACGCAGTATTTT. This codes for CASSLADTQYF.

This chain joins TRBV9 and TRBJ2-7; D is ambiguous. The CDR3 is made up of 14 amino acids. The V end lost 4 bases, the J end lost 2 bases, and 13 bases lay between the germline ends. CDR1 and CDR2 (germline): SGDLS, YYNGEE. This CDR3 is CASSPQTGTYEQYF. The CDR3 nucleotides are TGTGCCAGCAGCCCACAAACTGGAACCTACGAGCAGTACTTC.

The V gene is TRBV10-3, the J gene TRBJ2-6; possibly TRBD2 for D (5 bases). The CDR3 totals 14 residues. The germline CDR1 and CDR2 sequences are ENHRY and SYGVKD. V was clipped by 8 bases and J by 1 base, with 9 bases between them. CDR3 sequence: CAISLASGANVLTF. The CDR3 DNA is TGTGCCATCTCCTTAGCGTCTGGGGCCAACGTCCTGACTTTC.

The rearrangement links TRBV6-5 to TRBJ2-1; 7 bases map to TRBD2. The CDR3 sequence is 14 residues long. The V segment lost 7 bases and the J segment 2 bases; nucleotides outside the gene matches: 5. Per the germline V gene, CDR1 is MNHEY and CDR2 is SVGAGI. The DNA of the CDR3 is TGTGCCAGCATGTTAGGACTAGCCTACAATGAGCAGTTCTTC. This sequence encodes CASMLGLAYNEQFF.

In DNA form, the CDR3 reads TGTGCCAGCACTGAATGGGACTACTACGAGCAGTACTTC. Encoded protein: CASTEWDYYEQYF. The rearrangement joins TRBV6-5 to TRBJ2-7; 7 bases fit TRBD2. Trimming at V came to 7 bases and at J to 3 bases, leaving 6 bases not matched to a gene. Per the germline V gene, CDR1 is MNHEY and CDR2 is SVGAGI. This CDR3 has 13 residues.